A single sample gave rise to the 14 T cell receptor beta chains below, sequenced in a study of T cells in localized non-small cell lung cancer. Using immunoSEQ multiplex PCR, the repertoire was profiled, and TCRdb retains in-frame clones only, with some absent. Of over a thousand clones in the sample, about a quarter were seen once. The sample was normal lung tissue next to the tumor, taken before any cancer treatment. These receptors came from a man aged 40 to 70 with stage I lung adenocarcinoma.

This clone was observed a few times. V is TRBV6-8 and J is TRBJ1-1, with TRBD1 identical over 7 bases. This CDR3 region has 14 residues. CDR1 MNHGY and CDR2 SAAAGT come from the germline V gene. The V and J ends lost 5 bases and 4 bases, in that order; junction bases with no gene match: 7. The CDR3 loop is CASSPGGGFTEAFF. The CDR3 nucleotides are TGTGCCAGCAGTCCAGGGGGGGGGTTCACTGAAGCTTTCTTT.

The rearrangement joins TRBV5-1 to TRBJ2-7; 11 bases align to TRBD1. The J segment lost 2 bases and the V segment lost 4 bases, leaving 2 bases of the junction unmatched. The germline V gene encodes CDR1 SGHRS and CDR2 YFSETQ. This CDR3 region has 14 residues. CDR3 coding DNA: TGCGCCAGCAGCACGGACAGGGGGCCCTACGAGCAGTACTTC. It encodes CASSTDRGPYEQYF.

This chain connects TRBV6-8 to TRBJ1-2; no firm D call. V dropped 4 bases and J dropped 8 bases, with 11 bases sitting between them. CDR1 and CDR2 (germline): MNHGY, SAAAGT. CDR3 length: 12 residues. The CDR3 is CASSFSGGGYTF. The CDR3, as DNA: TGTGCCAGCAGTTTCTCGGGAGGGGGCTACACCTTC.

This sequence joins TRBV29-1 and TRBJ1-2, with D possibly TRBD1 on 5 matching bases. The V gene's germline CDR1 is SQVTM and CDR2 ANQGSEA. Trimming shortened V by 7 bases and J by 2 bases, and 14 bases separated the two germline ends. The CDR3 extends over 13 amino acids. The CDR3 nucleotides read TGCAGCGCCACGGGGGAATCCAACTATGGCTACACCTTC. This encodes CSATGESNYGYTF.

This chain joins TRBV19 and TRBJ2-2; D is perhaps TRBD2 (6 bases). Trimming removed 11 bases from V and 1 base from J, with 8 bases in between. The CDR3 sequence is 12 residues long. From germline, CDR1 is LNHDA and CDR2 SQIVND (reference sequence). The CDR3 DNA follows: TGTGCCGCGGGGATGAACACCGGGGAGCTGTTTTTT. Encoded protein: CAAGMNTGELFF.

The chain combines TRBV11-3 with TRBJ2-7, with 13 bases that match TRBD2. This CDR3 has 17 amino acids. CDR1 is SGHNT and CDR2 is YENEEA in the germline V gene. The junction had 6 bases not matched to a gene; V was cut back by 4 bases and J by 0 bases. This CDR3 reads CASSYGTSGISSYEQYF. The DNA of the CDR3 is TGTGCCAGCAGCTATGGGACTAGCGGGATTAGCTCCTACGAGCAGTACTTC.

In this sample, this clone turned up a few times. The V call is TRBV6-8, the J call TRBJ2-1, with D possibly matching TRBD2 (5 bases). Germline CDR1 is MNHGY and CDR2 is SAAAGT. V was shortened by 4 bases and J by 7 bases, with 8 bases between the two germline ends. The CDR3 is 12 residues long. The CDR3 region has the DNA TGTGCCAGCAGTTCCGGACTGAATGAGCAGTTCTTC. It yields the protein CASSSGLNEQFF.

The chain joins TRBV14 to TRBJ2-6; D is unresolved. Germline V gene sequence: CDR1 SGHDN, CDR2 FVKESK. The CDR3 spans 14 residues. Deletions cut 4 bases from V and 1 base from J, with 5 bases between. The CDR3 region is CASSLRSGANVLTF. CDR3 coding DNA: TGTGCCAGCAGCCTACGGTCTGGGGCCAACGTCCTGACTTTC. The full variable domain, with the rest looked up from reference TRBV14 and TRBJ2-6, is EAGVTQFPSHSVIEKGQTVTLRCDPISGHDNLYWYRRVMGKEIKFLLHFVKESKQDESGMPNNRFLAERTGGTYSTLKVQPAELEDSGVYFCASSLRSGANVLTFGAGSRLTVL.

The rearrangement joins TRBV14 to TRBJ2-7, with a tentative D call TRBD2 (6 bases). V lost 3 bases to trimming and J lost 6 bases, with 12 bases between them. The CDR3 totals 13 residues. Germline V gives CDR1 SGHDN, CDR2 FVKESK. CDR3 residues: CASSQGLPTEQYF. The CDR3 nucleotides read TGTGCCAGCAGCCAGGGACTCCCGACCGAGCAGTACTTC. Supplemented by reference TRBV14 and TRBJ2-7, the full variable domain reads EAGVTQFPSHSVIEKGQTVTLRCDPISGHDNLYWYRRVMGKEIKFLLHFVKESKQDESGMPNNRFLAERTGGTYSTLKVQPAELEDSGVYFCASSQGLPTEQYFGPGTRLTVT.

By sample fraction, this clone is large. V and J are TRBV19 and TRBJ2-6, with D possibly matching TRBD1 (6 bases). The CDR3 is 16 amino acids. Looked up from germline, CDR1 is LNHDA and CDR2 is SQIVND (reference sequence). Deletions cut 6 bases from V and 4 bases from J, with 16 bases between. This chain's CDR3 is CASSKTTGSGANVLTF. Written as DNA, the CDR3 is TGTGCCAGTAGCAAGACCACAGGGTCCGGGGCCAACGTCCTGACTTTC.

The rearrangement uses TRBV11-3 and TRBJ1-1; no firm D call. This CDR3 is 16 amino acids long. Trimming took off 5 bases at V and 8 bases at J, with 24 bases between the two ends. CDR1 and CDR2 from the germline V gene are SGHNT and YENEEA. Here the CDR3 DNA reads TGTGCCAGCAGCCCAAAGGGCCGGGCCCTCACAAGCGAAGCTTTCTTT. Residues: CASSPKGRALTSEAFF.

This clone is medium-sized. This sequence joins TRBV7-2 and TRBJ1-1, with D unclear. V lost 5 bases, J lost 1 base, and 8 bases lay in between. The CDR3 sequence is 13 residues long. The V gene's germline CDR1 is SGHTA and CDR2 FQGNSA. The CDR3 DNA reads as TGTGCCAGCAGCCCCCGCGGGAACACTGAAGCTTTCTTT. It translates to CASSPRGNTEAFF.

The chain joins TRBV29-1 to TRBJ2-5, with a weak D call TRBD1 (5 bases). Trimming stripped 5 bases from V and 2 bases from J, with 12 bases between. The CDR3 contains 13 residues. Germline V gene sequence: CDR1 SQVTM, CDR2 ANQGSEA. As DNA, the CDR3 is TGCAGCGTTCAAGGGGTTGGGCAAGAGACCCAGTACTTC. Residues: CSVQGVGQETQYF.

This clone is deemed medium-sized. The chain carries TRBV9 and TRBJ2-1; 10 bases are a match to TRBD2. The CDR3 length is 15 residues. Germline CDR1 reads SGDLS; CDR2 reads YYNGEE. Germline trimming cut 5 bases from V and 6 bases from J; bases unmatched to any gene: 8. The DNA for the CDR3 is TGTGCCAGCAGTCCCACAGCGGGAGGGGGCAATGAGCAGTTCTTC. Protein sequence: CASSPTAGGGNEQFF.